This T cell receptor (beta chain) was captured by sequencing in a study of early T cells in non-severe SARS-CoV-2 infection. Across the study: Chains were not paired, and sequencing was done on bulk RNA from unsorted whole blood.

This CDR3 contains 14 residues. V lost 1 base, J lost 6 bases, and 12 bases lay in between. Looked up from germline, CDR1 is SGHRS and CDR2 is YFSETQ. This clonotype was counted between two and nine times. The TCR library protocol was used to attach unique molecular identifiers. These identifiers were attached to individual cDNA molecules. TCRdb re-analysed the 5' RACE reads in MiXCR, keeping a single row per CDR3 protein. This table holds 35,000 to 45,000 distinct CDR3 sequences, roughly 6% found once. The source is an adult who was a healthcare worker with PCR-confirmed SARS-CoV-2 infection or an uninfected control (not recorded which). Material for sequencing was whole blood. The chain links TRBV5-1 to TRBJ2-3; TRBD2 might be the D (5 bases). This chain's CDR3 is CASSLSGVMDTQYF. The CDR3 nucleotides read TGCGCCAGCAGCTTGTCCGGGGTTATGGATACGCAGTATTTT.